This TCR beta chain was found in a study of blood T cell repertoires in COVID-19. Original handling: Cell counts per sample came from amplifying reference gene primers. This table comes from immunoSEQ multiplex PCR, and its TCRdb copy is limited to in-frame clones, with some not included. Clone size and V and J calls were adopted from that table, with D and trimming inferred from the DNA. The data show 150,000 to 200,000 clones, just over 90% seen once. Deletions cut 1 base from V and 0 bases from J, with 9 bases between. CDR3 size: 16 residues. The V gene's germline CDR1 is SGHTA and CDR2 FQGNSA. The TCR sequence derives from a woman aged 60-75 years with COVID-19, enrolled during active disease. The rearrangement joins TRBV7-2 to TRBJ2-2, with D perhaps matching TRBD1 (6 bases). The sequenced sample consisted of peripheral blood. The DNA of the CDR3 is TGTGCCAGCAGCTTAGAAGGGGGAACGAACACCGGGGAGCTGTTTTTT. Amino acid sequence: CASSLEGGTNTGELFF.